The clone carrying this TCR beta chain has ten or more counts. No antigen is known for it. Unique molecular identifiers were built into the TCR beta cDNA libraries. Each CDR3 protein gets one entry after TCRdb re-called the PCR reads with MiXCR. The data contain around 190,000 distinct CDR3 sequences, approximately 29% of them seen just once; the ten biggest clones take up about 3.4%. This entry belongs to a study of post-analysis software for immune sequencing data. Study results and limitations: In patients, a few TRBV segments were more frequent than in controls, with TRBV5-6, TRBV5-1 and TRBV20-1 among them. Controls' normalized Chao1 diversity significantly exceeded that of multiple sclerosis patients. Batch-mates among the samples co-clustered strongly by F measure.

V dropped 0 bases and J dropped 0 bases, with 15 bases sitting between them. Germline lookup yields CDR1 DFQATT and CDR2 SNEGSKA (reference sequence). CDR3 length: 17 amino acids. The sequence came from a girl between 2 and 17 years old with multiple sclerosis. Material for sequencing was blood. This chain links TRBV20-1 with TRBJ2-1; the D gene could be TRBD1 or TRBD2 (5 bases each). The CDR3 here is CSARDWGTLSSYNEQFF. The CDR3, as DNA: TGCAGTGCTAGAGATTGGGGGACGTTGAGCTCCTACAATGAGCAGTTCTTC.